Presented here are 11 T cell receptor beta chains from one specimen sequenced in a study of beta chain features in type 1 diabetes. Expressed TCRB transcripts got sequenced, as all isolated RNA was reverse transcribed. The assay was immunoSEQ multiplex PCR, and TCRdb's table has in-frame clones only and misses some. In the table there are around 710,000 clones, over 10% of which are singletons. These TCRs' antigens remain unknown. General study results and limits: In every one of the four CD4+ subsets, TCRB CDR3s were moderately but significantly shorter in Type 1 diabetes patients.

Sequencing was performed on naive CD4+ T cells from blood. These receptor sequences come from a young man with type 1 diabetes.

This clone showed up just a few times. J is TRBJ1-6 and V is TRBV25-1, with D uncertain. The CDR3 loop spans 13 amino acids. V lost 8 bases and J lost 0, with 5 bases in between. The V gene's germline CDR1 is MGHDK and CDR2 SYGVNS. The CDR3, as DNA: TGTGCCAGCGCCAGCTCCTATAATTCACCCCTCCACTTT. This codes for CASASSYNSPLHF. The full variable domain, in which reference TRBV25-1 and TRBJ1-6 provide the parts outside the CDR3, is EADIYQTPRYLVIGTGKKITLECSQTMGHDKMYWYQQDPGMELHLIHYSYGVNSTEKGDLSSESTVSRIRTEHFPLTLESARPSHTSQYLCASASSYNSPLHFGNGTRLTVT.

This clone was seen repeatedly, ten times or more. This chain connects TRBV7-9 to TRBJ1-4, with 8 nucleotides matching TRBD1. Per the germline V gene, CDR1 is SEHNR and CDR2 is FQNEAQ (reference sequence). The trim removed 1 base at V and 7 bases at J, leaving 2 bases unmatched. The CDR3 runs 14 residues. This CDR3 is CASSLVGQAEKLFF. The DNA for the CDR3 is TGTGCCAGCAGCTTAGTGGGACAGGCTGAAAAACTGTTTTTT.

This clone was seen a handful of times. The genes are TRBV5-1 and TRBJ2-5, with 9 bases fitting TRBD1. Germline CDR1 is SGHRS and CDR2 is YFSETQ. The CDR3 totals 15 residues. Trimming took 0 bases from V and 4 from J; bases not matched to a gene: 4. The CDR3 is CASSLDRGLGETQYF. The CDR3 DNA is TGCGCCAGCAGCTTGGACAGGGGGCTCGGAGAGACCCAGTACTTC.

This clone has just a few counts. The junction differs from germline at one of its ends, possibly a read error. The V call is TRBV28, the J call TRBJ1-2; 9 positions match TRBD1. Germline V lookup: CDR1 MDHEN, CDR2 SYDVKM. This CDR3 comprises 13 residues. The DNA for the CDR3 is TGTGCCAGCAGCATCCCGGGACAGGGCCTTAAGTCCTTC. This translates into CASSIPGQGLKSF.

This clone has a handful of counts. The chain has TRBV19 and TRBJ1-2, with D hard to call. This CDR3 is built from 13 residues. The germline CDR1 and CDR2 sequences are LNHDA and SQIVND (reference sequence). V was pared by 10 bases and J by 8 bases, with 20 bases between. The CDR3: CATSNFDRIGYTF. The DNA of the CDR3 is TGTGCCACTAGCAACTTCGACCGCATCGGCTACACCTTC.

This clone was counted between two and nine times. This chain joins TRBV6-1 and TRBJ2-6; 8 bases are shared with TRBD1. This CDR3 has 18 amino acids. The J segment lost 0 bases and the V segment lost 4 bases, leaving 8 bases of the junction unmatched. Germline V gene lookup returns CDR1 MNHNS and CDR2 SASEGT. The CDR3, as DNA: TGTGCCAGCAGTGGTCGGGGACAGGCCCCCTCTGGGGCCAACGTCCTGACTTTC. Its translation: CASSGRGQAPSGANVLTF.

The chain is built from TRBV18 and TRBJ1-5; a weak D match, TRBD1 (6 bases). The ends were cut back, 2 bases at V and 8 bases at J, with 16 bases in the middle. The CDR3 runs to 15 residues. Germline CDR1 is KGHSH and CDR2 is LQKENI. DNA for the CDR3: TGTGCCAGCTCACCAGAACAGGGAAGTCTTAAGCCCCAGCATTTT. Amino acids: CASSPEQGSLKPQHF.

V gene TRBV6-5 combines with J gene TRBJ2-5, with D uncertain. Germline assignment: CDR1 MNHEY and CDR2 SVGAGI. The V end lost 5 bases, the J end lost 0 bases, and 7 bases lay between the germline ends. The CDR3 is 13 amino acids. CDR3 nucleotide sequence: TGTGCCAGCAGTCTCCGGGACCAAGAGACCCAGTACTTC. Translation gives CASSLRDQETQYF.

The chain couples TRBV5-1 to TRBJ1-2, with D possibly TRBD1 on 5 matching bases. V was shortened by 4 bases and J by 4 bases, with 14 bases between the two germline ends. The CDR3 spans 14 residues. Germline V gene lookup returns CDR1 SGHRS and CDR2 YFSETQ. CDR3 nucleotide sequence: TGCGCCAGCAGCATGGGACGGCCTACCTATGGCTACACCTTC. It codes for CASSMGRPTYGYTF.

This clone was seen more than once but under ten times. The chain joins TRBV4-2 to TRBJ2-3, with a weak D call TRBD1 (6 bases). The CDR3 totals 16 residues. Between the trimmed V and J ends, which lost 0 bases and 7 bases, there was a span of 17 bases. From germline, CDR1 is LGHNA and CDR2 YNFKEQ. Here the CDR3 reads CASSQDHGQIRNTQYF. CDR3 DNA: TGTGCCAGCAGCCAAGATCACGGACAGATCAGAAATACGCAGTATTTT.

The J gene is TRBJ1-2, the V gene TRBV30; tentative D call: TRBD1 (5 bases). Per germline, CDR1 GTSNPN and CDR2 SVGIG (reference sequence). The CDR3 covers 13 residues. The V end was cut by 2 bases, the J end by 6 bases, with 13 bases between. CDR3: CAWSRYRQDGYTF. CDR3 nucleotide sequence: TGTGCCTGGAGTAGGTACAGGCAGGATGGCTACACCTTC.